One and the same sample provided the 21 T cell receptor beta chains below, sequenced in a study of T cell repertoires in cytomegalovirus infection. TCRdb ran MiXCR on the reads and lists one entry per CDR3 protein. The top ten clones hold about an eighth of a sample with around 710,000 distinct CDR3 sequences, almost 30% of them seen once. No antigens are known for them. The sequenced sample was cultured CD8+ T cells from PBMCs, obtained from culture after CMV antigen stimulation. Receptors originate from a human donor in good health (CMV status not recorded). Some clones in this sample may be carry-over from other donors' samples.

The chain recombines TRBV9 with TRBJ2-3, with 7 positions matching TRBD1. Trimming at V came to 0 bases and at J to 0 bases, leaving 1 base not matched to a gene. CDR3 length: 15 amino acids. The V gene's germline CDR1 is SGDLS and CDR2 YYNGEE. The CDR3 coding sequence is TGTGCCAGCAGCGTAGGGGGACAGAGCACAGATACGCAGTATTTT. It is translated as CASSVGGQSTDTQYF.

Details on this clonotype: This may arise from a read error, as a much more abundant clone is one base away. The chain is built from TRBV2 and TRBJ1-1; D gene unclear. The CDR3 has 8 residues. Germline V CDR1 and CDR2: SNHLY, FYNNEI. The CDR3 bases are TGTGCCAGCAATGAAGCTTTCTTT. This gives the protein CASNEAFF.

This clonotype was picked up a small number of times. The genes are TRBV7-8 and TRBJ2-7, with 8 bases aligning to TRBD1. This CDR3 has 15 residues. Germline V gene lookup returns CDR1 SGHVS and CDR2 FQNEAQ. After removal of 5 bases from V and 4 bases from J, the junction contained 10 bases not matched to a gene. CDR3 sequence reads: CASSPRQGPPYEQYV. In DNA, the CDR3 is TGTGCCAGCAGCCCACGACAGGGGCCACCTTACGAGCAGTACGTC.

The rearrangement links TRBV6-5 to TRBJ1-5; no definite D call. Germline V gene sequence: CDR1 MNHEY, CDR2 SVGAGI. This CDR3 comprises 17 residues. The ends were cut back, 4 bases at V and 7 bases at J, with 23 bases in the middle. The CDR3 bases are TGTGCCAGCAGTTCTTCACAGAGCACGGCGTTTAGGCAGCCCCAGCATTTT. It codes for CASSSSQSTAFRQPQHF.

CDR3 DNA: TGTGCCACCAGTGGGAGGGGAACCGGGGAGCTGTTTTTT. Its protein product is CATSGRGTGELFF. The rearrangement links TRBV24-1 to TRBJ2-2, with a weak D call TRBD2 (6 bases). This CDR3 comprises 13 residues. Germline V gene data show CDR1 as KGHDR and CDR2 as SFDVKD. Trimming stripped 5 bases from V and 5 bases from J, with 8 bases between.

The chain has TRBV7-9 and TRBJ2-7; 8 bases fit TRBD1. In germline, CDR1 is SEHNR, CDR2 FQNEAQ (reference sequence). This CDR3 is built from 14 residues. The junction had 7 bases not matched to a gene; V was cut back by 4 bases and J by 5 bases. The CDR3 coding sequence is TGTGCCAGCAGCTCGGCAGGGGGCTGGAACGAGCAGTACTTC. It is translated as CASSSAGGWNEQYF.

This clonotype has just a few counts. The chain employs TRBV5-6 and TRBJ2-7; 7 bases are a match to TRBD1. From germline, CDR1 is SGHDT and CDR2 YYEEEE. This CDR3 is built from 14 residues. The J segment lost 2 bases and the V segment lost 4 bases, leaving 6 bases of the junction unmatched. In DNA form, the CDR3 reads TGTGCCAGCAGCCCCGGGACAGCTACCTACGAGCAGTACTTC. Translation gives CASSPGTATYEQYF. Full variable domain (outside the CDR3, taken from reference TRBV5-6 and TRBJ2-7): DAGVTQSPTHLIKTRGQQVTLRCSPKSGHDTVSWYQQALGQGPQFIFQYYEEEERQRGNFPDRFSGHQFPNYSSELNVNALLLGDSALYLCASSPGTATYEQYFGPGTRLTVT.

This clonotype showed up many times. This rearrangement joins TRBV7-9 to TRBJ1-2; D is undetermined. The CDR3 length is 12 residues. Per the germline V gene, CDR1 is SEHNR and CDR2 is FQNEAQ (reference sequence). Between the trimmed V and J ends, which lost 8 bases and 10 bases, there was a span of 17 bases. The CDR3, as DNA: TGTGCCAGCGGCAAGGAATGGGAGGACTACACCTTC. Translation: CASGKEWEDYTF.

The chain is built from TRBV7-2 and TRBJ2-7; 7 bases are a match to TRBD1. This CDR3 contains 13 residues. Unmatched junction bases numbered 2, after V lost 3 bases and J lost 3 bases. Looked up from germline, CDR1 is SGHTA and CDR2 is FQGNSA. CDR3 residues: CASSFRDSYEQYV. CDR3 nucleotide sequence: TGTGCCAGCAGCTTTCGGGACAGCTACGAGCAGTACGTC.

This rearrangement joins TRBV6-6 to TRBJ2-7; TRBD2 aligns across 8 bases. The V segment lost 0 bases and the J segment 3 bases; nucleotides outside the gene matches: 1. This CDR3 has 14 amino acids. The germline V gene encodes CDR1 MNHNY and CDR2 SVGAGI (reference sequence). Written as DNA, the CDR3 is TGTGCCAGCAGTTACTCAAGCGGGGGCTACGAGCAGTACGTC. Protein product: CASSYSSGGYEQYV.

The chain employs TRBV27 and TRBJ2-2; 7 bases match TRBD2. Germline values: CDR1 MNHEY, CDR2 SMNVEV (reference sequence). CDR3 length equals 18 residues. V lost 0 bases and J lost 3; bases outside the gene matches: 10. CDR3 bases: TGTGCCAGCAGTTTATCTCTCTCCTGGGGGGGGTACACCGGGGAGCTGTTTTTT. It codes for CASSLSLSWGGYTGELFF.

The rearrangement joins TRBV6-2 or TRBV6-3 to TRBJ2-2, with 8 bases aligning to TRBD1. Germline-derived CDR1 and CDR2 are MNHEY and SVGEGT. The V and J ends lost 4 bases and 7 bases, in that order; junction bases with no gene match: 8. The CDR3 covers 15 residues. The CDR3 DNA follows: TGTGCCAGCAGTTCCCCCAACAGGGGGAACGGGGAGCTGTTTTTT. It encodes CASSSPNRGNGELFF.

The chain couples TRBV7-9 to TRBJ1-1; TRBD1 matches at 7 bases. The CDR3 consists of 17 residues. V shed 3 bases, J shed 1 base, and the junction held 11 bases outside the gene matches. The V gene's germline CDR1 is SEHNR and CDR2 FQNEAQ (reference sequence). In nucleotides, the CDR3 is TGTGCCAGCAGCTTTAGGGGGCGGGGGCCGGCGAACACTGAAGCTTTCTTT. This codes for CASSFRGRGPANTEAFF. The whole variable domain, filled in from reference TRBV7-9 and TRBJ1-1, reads DTGVSQNPRHKITKRGQNVTFRCDPISEHNRLYWYRQTLGQGPEFLTYFQNEAQLEKSRLLSDRFSAERPKGSFSTLEIQRTEQGDSAMYLCASSFRGRGPANTEAFFGQGTRLTVV.

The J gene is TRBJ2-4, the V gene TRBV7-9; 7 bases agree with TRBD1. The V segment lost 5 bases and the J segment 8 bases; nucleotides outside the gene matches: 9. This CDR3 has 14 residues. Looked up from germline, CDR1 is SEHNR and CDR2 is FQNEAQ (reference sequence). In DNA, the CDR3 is TGTGCCAGCAGCCCTGGACAGGTGGGGCACATTCAGTACTTC. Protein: CASSPGQVGHIQYF. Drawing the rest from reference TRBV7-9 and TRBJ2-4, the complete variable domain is DTGVSQNPRHKITKRGQNVTFRCDPISEHNRLYWYRQTLGQGPEFLTYFQNEAQLEKSRLLSDRFSAERPKGSFSTLEIQRTEQGDSAMYLCASSPGQVGHIQYFGAGTRLSVL.

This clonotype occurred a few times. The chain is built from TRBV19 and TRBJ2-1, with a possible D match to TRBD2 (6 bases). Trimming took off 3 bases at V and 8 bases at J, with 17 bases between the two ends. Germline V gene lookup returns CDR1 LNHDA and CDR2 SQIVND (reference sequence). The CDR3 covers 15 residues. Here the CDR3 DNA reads TGTGCCAGTAGTATTGAGGGCCCCCGCGGGGATGAGCAGTTCTTC. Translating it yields CASSIEGPRGDEQFF.

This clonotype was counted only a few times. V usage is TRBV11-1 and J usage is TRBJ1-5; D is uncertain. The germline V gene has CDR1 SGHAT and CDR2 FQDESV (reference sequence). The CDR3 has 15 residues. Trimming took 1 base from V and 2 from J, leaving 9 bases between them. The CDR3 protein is CASSLGPEGNQPQHF. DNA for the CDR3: TGTGCCAGCAGCTTAGGCCCGGAAGGCAATCAGCCCCAGCATTTT.

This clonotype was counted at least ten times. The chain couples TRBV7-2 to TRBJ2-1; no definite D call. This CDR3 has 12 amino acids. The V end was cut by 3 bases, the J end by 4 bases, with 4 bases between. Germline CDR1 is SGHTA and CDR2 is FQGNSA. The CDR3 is CASSFEYNEQFF. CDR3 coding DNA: TGTGCCAGCAGCTTTGAATACAATGAGCAGTTCTTC.

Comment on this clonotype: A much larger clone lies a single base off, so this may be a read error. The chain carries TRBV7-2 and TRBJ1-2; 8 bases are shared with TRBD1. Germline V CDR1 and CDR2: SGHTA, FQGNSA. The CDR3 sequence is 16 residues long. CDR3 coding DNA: TGTGACAGCAGCTTAGTATCCCAGGGGGCGCCCTGGGGCTACACCTTC. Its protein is CDSSLVSQGAPWGYTF.

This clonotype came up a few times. The CDR3 DNA follows: TGTGCCAGCAGCTTTCCCTTACGGACGGTCAATGACCAAGAGACCCAGTACTTC. This sequence encodes CASSFPLRTVNDQETQYF. The V call is TRBV7-9, the J call TRBJ2-5; D uncertain. V was shortened by 3 bases and J by 0 bases, with 20 bases between the two germline ends. This CDR3 spans 18 amino acids. Per germline, CDR1 SEHNR and CDR2 FQNEAQ (reference sequence).

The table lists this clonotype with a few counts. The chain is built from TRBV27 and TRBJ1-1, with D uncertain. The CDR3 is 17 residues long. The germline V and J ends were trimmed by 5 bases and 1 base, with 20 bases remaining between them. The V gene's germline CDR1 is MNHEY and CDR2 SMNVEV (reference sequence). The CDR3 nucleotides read TGTGCCAGCAGTCGCCAAAACCCGGACGGTTGGAACACTGAAGCTTTCTTT. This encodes CASSRQNPDGWNTEAFF.

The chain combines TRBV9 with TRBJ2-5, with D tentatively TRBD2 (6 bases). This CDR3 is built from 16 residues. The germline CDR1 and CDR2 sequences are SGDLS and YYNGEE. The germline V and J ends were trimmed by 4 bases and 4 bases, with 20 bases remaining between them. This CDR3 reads CASSSPRDSFRETQYF. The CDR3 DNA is TGTGCCAGCAGCTCCCCTCGGGACTCCTTCCGAGAGACCCAGTACTTC.